Sequencing of this T cell receptor (beta chain) was carried out in a study of cytomegalovirus exposure and HLA in healthy donors. PCR employed 60 Vbeta and 13 Jbeta primers. Profiled with immunoSEQ multiplex PCR; TCRdb holds only in-frame clones, not every one. The sample carries about 79,000 clones, around 70% recorded once. The CDR3 has 16 amino acids. Per germline, CDR1 SGHDT and CDR2 YYEEEE. V trimming: 0 bases; J trimming: 5 bases; junction bases outside the gene matches: 7. The sequence came from a man between 60 and 75 years old in good health and CMV-seronegative. The chain carries TRBV5-6 and TRBJ1-2; 10 bases align to TRBD1. The source material was PBMCs. DNA for the CDR3: TGTGCCAGCAGCTTGGTCGGGGACAGGGGAAAGTATGGCTACACCTTC. Translating gives CASSLVGDRGKYGYTF.